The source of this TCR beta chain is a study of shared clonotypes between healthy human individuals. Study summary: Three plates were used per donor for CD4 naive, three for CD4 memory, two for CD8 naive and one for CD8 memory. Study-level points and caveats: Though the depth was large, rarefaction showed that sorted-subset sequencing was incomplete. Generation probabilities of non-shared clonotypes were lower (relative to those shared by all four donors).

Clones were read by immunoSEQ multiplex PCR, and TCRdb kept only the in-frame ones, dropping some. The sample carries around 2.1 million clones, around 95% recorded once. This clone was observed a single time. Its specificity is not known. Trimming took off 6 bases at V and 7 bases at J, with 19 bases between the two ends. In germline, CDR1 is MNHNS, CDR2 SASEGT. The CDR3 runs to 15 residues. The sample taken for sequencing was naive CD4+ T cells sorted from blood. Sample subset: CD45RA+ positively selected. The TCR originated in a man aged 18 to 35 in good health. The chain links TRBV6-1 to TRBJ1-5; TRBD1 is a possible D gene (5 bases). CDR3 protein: CASSQGLGVMQPQHF. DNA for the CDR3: TGTGCCAGCAGCCAGGGACTAGGGGTTATGCAGCCCCAGCATTTT.